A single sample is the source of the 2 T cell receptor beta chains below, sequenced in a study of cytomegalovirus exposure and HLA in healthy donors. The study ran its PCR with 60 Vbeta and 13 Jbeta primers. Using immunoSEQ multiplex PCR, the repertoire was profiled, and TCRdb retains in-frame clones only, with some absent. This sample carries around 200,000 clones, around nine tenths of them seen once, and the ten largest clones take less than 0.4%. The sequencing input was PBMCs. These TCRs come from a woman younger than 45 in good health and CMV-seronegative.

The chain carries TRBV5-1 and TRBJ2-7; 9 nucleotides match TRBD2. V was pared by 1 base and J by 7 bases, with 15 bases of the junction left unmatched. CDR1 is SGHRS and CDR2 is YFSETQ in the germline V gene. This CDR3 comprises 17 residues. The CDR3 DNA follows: TGCGCCAGCAGCTTGTTTAGCGGGGGACACACTCTACGGGAGCAGTACTTC. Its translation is CASSLFSGGHTLREQYF.

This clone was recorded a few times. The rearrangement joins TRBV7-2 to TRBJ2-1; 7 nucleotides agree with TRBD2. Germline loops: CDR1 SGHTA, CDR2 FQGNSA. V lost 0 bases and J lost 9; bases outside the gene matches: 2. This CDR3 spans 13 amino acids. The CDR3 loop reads CASSLAERGEQFF. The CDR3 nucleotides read TGTGCCAGCAGCTTAGCCGAGCGGGGTGAGCAGTTCTTC.